This T cell receptor beta chain is from a study of control samples from healthy donors and cancer patients (dated by TCRdb to the early 2020s). As concerns this clone: Its target antigen remains unknown. Nothing much larger sits one base from this clone, and base qualities are not available.

Receptors were amplified or captured by the immunoSEQ multiplex PCR assay. TCRdb obtained this table from immuneACCESS and retained in-frame rearrangements with V and J assigned. These tables miss some clones; where compared with another copy, unresolved V genes account for less than half of the shortfall, and the remainder is unexplained. Counted in this sample were fewer than 200,000 clones; about 87% of them appeared once. In total, the top ten clones hold 12% of the sample. Its CDR3 holds 16 amino acids, cysteine through phenylalanine. Here the CDR3 DNA is all that survives: 48 bases in frame from base 1. CDR1 and CDR2 were assigned from the germline V gene as SGHRS and YFSETQ. V drops 0 bases and J drops 4 bases, leaving 13 bases in between.

This clonotype originated in a man aged 25-45 years in good health. The chain is encoded by TRBV5-1 joined to TRBJ1-4; the D region possibly corresponds to TRBD1 (6 bases align). Sequencing was carried out using blood. The nucleotide sequence is given as TGCGCCAGCAGCTTGGCTCGGACAGCTATTAATGAAAAACTGTTTTTT. This yields the protein CASSLARTAINEKLFF.